This T cell receptor (beta chain) was captured in a study of beta chain features in type 1 diabetes. Study-wide results and limits: Shorter TCRB CDR3s, moderately but significantly so, were found in Type 1 diabetes patients in all four CD4+ subsets.

The germline V gene has CDR1 SNHLY and CDR2 FYNNEI. The V end was cut by 9 bases, the J end by 8 bases, with 10 bases between. The CDR3 consists of 10 residues. This clone was found a few times. What it binds is not known. Sequenced material consisted of expressed TCRB transcripts (all of the isolated RNA was reverse transcribed). This table comes from immunoSEQ multiplex PCR, and its TCRdb copy is limited to in-frame clones, with some not included. The sample has about 240,000 clones; approximately 14% are singletons. Each sorted population was over 95% pure. The chain joins TRBV2 to TRBJ1-1; tentative D call: TRBD1 (6 bases). This TCR was recovered from a man aged 30 to 39 with type 1 diabetes. Sequenced: naive CD4+ T cells from blood. CDR3 sequence reads: CASRTAEAFF. The CDR3 coding sequence is TGTGCCAGTCGGACAGCCGAAGCTTTCTTT.